These 5 T cell receptor beta chains came from one sample sequenced in a study of blood T cell repertoires in COVID-19. Only in-frame clones appear in the TCRdb table, and some are missing; sequencing was by immunoSEQ multiplex PCR. The table lists 250,000 to 350,000 clones, approximately 89% of them singletons, with 7.8% in the top ten. The sample consisted of peripheral blood. The receptor source for this set is a woman in her 50s who had recovered from COVID-19.

The chain has TRBV4-2 and TRBJ2-1; maybe TRBD2 (5 bases). Germline V gene sequence: CDR1 LGHNA, CDR2 YNFKEQ. The CDR3 is 17 residues long. Trimming removed 2 bases at V and 3 bases at J, with 17 bases between. The CDR3, as DNA: TGTGCCAGCAGCCAACCGGACGGAGGCCCTCTCTACAATGAGCAGTTCTTC. Its translation is CASSQPDGGPLYNEQFF.

The V gene is TRBV4-3, the J gene TRBJ2-1; tentatively, D is TRBD2 (6 bases). The V end lost 4 bases, the J end lost 0 bases, and 13 bases lay between the germline ends. The CDR3 has 16 residues. Germline CDR1 reads LGHNA; CDR2 reads YSLEER. The CDR3 DNA is TGCGCCAGCAGCCTACGGGAGCTGAGCTCCTACAATGAGCAGTTCTTC. This codes for CASSLRELSSYNEQFF.

The J gene is TRBJ2-5, the V gene TRBV18; a possible D gene is TRBD1 (6 bases). Trimming removed 2 bases at V and 5 bases at J, with 12 bases between. Germline V gives CDR1 KGHSH, CDR2 LQKENI. This CDR3 region has 14 residues. The CDR3 spells CASSPVGAGETQYF. The DNA for the CDR3 is TGTGCCAGCTCACCAGTGGGGGCCGGCGAGACCCAGTACTTC.

The chain combines TRBV5-1 with TRBJ2-5; 13 nucleotides agree with TRBD2. This CDR3 is 17 amino acids long. J gave up 2 bases and V 4 bases, and 8 bases lay outside the gene matches. The germline CDR1 and CDR2 sequences are SGHRS and YFSETQ. Written as DNA, the CDR3 is TGCGCCAGCAGCCATGGACTAGCGGGGGCAAAGCAAGAGACCCAGTACTTC. Translating gives CASSHGLAGAKQETQYF.

The V call is TRBV6-5, the J call TRBJ2-7, with no clear D. The V end was cut by 0 bases, the J end by 0 bases, with 9 bases between. The CDR3 contains 15 residues. Per germline, CDR1 MNHEY and CDR2 SVGAGI. As DNA, the CDR3 is TGTGCCAGCAGTTACTCAGATAGAGGCTCCTACGAGCAGTACTTC. It codes for CASSYSDRGSYEQYF.